The 20 T cell receptor beta chains listed next were all sequenced from one sample in a study of blood T cells in healthy people across ages. Using a J-beta primer mix together with a sample-barcoded 5' primer, a second PCR was run for about 6 to 12 cycles. TCRdb ran MiXCR on the 5' RACE reads and lists one entry per CDR3 protein. The sample yields hundreds of thousands of distinct CDR3 sequences, roughly 43% seen once. Sequenced input: blood. These receptors all come from a man aged 25 to 40 in good health.

The rearrangement joins TRBV6-5 to TRBJ1-2, with D tentatively TRBD1 (5 bases). Trimming pared 2 bases from V and 4 bases from J, leaving 14 bases between. Germline CDR1 and CDR2: MNHEY and SVGAGI. There are 15 residues in the CDR3. The CDR3 DNA reads TGTGCCAGCAGTTACGGCCAGGGCATTGCCTATGGCTACACCTTC. This translates into CASSYGQGIAYGYTF.

In DNA, the CDR3 is TGTGCCAGCAGCCGACGGGGGGACACAGATACGCAGTATTTT. Protein: CASSRRGDTDTQYF. The chain uses TRBV3-1 and TRBJ2-3; 7 positions match TRBD2. Germline assignment: CDR1 LGHDT and CDR2 YNNKEL (reference sequence). The CDR3 loop spans 14 amino acids. With V trimmed by 4 bases and J by 2 bases, 3 bases remained unmatched.

J is TRBJ2-7 and V is TRBV9, with 10 bases matching TRBD2. J was trimmed by 3 bases and V by 3 bases; bases with no gene match: 9. This CDR3 comprises 16 residues. Germline V lookup: CDR1 SGDLS, CDR2 YYNGEE. CDR3 loop: CASSASGGHGSYEQYF. The CDR3 DNA is TGTGCCAGCAGCGCTAGCGGGGGCCATGGAAGCTACGAGCAGTACTTC.

This clonotype was counted only a few times. CDR3 amino acids: CSARRQSQDEQFF. The CDR3 nucleotides read TGCAGTGCTAGGAGACAGTCTCAAGATGAGCAGTTCTTC. V usage is TRBV20-1 and J usage is TRBJ2-1; D might be TRBD1 (5 bases). V lost 3 bases to trimming and J lost 8 bases, with 14 bases between them. CDR1 is DFQATT and CDR2 is SNEGSKA in the germline V gene (reference sequence). The CDR3 is 13 residues long.

V is TRBV2 and J is TRBJ1-5; D is unresolved. Trimming stripped 3 bases from V and 7 bases from J, with 13 bases between. From germline, CDR1 is SNHLY and CDR2 FYNNEI. This CDR3 is 14 amino acids long. CDR3 protein: CASSEGPMGQPQHF. The CDR3 DNA is TGTGCCAGCAGTGAGGGTCCTATGGGACAGCCCCAGCATTTT. The full variable domain, its missing parts supplied by reference TRBV2 and TRBJ1-5, is EPEVTQTPSHQVTQMGQEVILRCVPISNHLYFYWYRQILGQKVEFLVSFYNNEISEKSEIFDDQFSVERPDGSNFTLKIRSTKLEDSAMYFCASSEGPMGQPQHFGDGTRLSIL.

A few counts support this clonotype. As DNA, the CDR3 is TGCGCCAGCAGCCCTACAGGGGGGATGGCTAATGAAAAACTGTTTTTT. Its protein product is CASSPTGGMANEKLFF. The genes are TRBV4-3 and TRBJ1-4; the match to TRBD1 covers 8 bases. J was trimmed by 3 bases and V by 4 bases; bases with no gene match: 7. This CDR3 is 16 amino acids long. Germline V lookup: CDR1 LGHNA, CDR2 YSLEER.

This chain links TRBV28 with TRBJ2-3; no reliable D call. CDR1 is MDHEN, CDR2 SYDVKM, per germline. Trimming cost V 3 bases and J 2 bases, with 12 bases left between them. The CDR3 is made up of 15 amino acids. CDR3 residues: CASSFIPHATDTQYF. CDR3 nucleotide sequence: TGTGCCAGCAGTTTTATCCCCCACGCCACAGATACGCAGTATTTT.

The chain recombines TRBV20-1 with TRBJ1-2, with 7 bases aligning to TRBD1. The CDR3 covers 14 residues. V shed 4 bases and J 7 bases; nucleotides not matched to a gene: 12. Germline-derived CDR1 and CDR2 are DFQATT and SNEGSKA (reference sequence). The CDR3 nucleotides are TGCAGTGCTACATCCATCAAGACAGGGTCTGGCTACACCTTC. Residues: CSATSIKTGSGYTF.

V gene TRBV7-2 combines with J gene TRBJ1-4, with a possible D match to TRBD1 (5 bases). The germline V and J ends were trimmed by 1 base and 4 bases, with 13 bases remaining between them. The CDR3 covers 16 residues. Germline CDR1 is SGHTA and CDR2 is FQGNSA. The CDR3 DNA reads as TGTGCCAGCAGCTTAGACGGACAATTAATTAATGAAAAACTGTTTTTT. This translates into CASSLDGQLINEKLFF. Drawing the rest from reference TRBV7-2 and TRBJ1-4, the complete variable domain is GAGVSQSPSNKVTEKGKDVELRCDPISGHTALYWYRQSLGQGLEFLIYFQGNSAPDKSGLPSDRFSAERTGGSVSTLTIQRTQQEDSAVYLCASSLDGQLINEKLFFGSGTQLSVL.

V and J are TRBV7-2 and TRBJ2-5; D remains ambiguous. The J call is doubtful: the DNA matches TRBJ2-7 better. The length of the CDR3 is 12 residues. Germline-derived CDR1 and CDR2 are SGHTA and FQGNSA. DNA for the CDR3: TGTGCCAGCAGCTTAAACGTTTACGAGCAGTACTTC. It specifies CASSLNVYEQYF.

A remark on this clonotype: Germline and junction disagree at one end, which may indicate a read error. This chain joins TRBV7-7 and TRBJ1-5; D call uncertain. The CDR3 is made up of 15 amino acids. Germline-derived CDR1 and CDR2 are SSHAT and FNYEAQ (reference sequence). The chain's CDR3 is CASSLVGECNQPQHF. The CDR3 DNA reads TGTGCTAGCAGCTTAGTCGGGGAATGCAATCAGCCCCAGCATTTT.

This chain joins TRBV5-1 and TRBJ2-1, with D maybe TRBD2 (6 bases). This CDR3 spans 14 amino acids. V lost 4 bases, J lost 3 bases, and 11 bases lay in between. Germline V gives CDR1 SGHRS, CDR2 YFSETQ. CDR3 nucleotides: TGCGCCAGCAGCACGGGACTCGTCTACAATGAGCAGTTCTTC. This codes for CASSTGLVYNEQFF.

This clonotype has a handful of counts. The chain is built from TRBV7-2 and TRBJ2-5, with D possibly being TRBD1 or TRBD2 (5 bases each). Germline CDR1 reads SGHTA; CDR2 reads FQGNSA. Trimming removed 0 bases from V and 2 bases from J, with 13 bases in between. The length of the CDR3 is 16 residues. The CDR3 is CASSLAVGAGQETQYF. CDR3 in DNA: TGTGCCAGCAGCTTAGCGGTCGGGGCAGGACAAGAGACCCAGTACTTC.

The chain couples TRBV7-9 to TRBJ1-1, with 8 bases matching TRBD1. Germline V gene sequence: CDR1 SEHNR, CDR2 FQNEAQ (reference sequence). The CDR3 is 14 amino acids. Trimming cost V 5 bases and J 8 bases; bases outside gene matches: 10. CDR3 in DNA: TGTGCCAGCAGCGCTGATTTTCGGGACAGGGAAGCTTTCTTT. This codes for CASSADFRDREAFF.

This chain uses TRBV11-2 with TRBJ2-4; 10 bases are a match to TRBD1. Trimming removed 0 bases from V and 13 bases from J; junction bases left unmatched: 6. The CDR3 is 14 amino acids. Germline CDR1 reads SGHAT; CDR2 reads FQNNGV. The CDR3 sequence is CASSLDGQGGKQYF. CDR3 bases: TGTGCCAGCAGCTTAGACGGACAGGGGGGCAAGCAGTACTTC.

The chain recombines TRBV24-1 with TRBJ2-1; D is unclear. This CDR3 contains 11 residues. The germline gives CDR1 KGHDR, CDR2 SFDVKD. V lost 10 bases and J 8 bases, leaving 11 bases between the germline ends. The CDR3 bases are TGTGCCACGACTTGGGGTTATGAGCAGTTCTTC. Amino acids: CATTWGYEQFF.

This sequence joins TRBV6-6 and TRBJ1-2, with 8 bases fitting TRBD1. With V trimmed by 7 bases and J by 7 bases, 8 bases remained unmatched. In germline, CDR1 is MNHNY, CDR2 SVGAGI (reference sequence). The CDR3 covers 13 residues. CDR3 DNA sequence: TGTGCCAGCACCCGACTGGACAGGGCTGGCTACACCTTC. Residues: CASTRLDRAGYTF.

The CDR3 DNA follows: TGTGCCAGCAGCCGACTAGCGGGACTCAACGAGCAGTACTTC. Its protein product is CASSRLAGLNEQYF. The chain employs TRBV13 and TRBJ2-7, with TRBD2 identical over 11 bases. The CDR3 is made up of 14 amino acids. Trimming at V came to 5 bases and at J to 5 bases, leaving 5 bases not matched to a gene. CDR1 is PRHDT, CDR2 FYEKMQ, per germline (reference sequence).

The V and J genes are TRBV6-5 and TRBJ2-3; D remains unclear. CDR3 length equals 15 residues. The V and J ends lost 6 bases and 4 bases respectively, with 17 bases between them. Germline lookup yields CDR1 MNHEY and CDR2 SVGAGI. CDR3 DNA sequence: TGTGCCAGCAGCCCCTTAGGCCCCTGGGCAGATACGCAGTATTTT. Amino acid sequence: CASSPLGPWADTQYF.

This chain joins TRBV9 and TRBJ1-6, with D possibly TRBD1 on 5 matching bases. Germline loops: CDR1 SGDLS, CDR2 YYNGEE. The CDR3 spans 15 residues. Trimming left V 0 bases short and J 3 bases short, with 7 bases between. The CDR3, as DNA: TGTGCCAGCAGCGTAGGAGACAGCTATAATTCACCCCTCCACTTT. It translates to CASSVGDSYNSPLHF.